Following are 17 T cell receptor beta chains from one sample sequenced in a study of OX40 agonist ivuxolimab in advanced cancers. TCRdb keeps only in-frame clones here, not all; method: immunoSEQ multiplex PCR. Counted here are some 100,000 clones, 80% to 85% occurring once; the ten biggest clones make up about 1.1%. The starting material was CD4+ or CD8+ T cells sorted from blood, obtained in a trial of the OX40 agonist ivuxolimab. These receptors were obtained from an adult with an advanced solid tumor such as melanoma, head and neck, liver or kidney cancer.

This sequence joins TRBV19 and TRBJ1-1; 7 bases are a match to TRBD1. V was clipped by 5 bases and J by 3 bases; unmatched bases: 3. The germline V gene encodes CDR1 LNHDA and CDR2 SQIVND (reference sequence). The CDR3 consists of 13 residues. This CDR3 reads CASSRQGDTEAFF. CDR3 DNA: TGTGCCAGTAGTCGACAGGGTGACACTGAAGCTTTCTTT.

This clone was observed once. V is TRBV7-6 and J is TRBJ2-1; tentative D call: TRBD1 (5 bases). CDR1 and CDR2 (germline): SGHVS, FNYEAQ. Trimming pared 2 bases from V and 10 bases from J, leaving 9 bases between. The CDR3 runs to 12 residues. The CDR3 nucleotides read TGTGCCAGCAGCTTACCAGGGCAGGAGCAGTTCTTC. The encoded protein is CASSLPGQEQFF.

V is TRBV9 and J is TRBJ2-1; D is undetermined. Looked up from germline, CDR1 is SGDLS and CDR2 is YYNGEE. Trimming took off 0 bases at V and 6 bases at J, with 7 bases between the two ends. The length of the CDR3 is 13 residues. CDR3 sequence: CASSVGLVNEQFF. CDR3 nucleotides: TGTGCCAGCAGCGTAGGTCTCGTCAATGAGCAGTTCTTC.

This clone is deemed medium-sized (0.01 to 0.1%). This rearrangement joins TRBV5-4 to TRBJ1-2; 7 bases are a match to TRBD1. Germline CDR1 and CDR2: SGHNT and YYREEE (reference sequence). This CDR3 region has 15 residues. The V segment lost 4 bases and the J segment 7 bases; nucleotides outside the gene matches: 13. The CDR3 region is CASSDRTTGEVGYTF. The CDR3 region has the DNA TGTGCCAGCAGCGACCGGACTACAGGGGAGGTTGGCTACACCTTC.

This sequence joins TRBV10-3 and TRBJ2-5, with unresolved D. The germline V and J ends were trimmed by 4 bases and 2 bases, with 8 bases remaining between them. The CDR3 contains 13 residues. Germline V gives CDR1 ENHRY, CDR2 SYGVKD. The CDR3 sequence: CAISGDKQETQYF. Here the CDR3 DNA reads TGTGCCATCAGTGGGGATAAACAAGAGACCCAGTACTTC.

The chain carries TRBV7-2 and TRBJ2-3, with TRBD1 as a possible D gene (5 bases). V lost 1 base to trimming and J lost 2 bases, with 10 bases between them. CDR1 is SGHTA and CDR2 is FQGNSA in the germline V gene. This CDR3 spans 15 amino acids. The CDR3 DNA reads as TGTGCCAGCAGCTTAGAGGGGCGCCTCACAGATACGCAGTATTTT. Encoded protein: CASSLEGRLTDTQYF.

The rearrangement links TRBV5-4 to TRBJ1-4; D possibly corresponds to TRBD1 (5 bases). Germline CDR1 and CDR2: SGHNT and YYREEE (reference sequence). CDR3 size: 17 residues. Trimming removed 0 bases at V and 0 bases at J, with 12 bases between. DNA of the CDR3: TGTGCCAGCAGCTTGGCCACCGACAGTGCAACTAATGAAAAACTGTTTTTT. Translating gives CASSLATDSATNEKLFF. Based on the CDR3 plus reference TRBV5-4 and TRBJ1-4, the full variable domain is ETGVTQSPTHLIKTRGQQVTLRCSSQSGHNTVSWYQQALGQGPQFIFQYYREEENGRGNFPPRFSGLQFPNYSSELNVNALELDDSALYLCASSLATDSATNEKLFFGSGTQLSVL.

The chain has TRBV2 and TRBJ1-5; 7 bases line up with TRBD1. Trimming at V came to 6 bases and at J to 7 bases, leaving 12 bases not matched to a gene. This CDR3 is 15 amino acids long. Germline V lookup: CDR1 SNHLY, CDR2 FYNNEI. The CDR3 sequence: CASSGHQGVGQPQHF. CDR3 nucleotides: TGTGCCAGCAGCGGACATCAGGGGGTAGGCCAGCCCCAGCATTTT. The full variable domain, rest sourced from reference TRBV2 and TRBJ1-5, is EPEVTQTPSHQVTQMGQEVILRCVPISNHLYFYWYRQILGQKVEFLVSFYNNEISEKSEIFDDQFSVERPDGSNFTLKIRSTKLEDSAMYFCASSGHQGVGQPQHFGDGTRLSIL.

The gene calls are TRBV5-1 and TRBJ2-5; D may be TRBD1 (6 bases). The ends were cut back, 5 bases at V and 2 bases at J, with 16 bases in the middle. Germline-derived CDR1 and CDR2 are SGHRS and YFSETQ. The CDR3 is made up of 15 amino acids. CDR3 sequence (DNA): TGCGCCAGCAGACAAAATTCAGGGGATCAAGAGACCCAGTACTTC. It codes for CASRQNSGDQETQYF.

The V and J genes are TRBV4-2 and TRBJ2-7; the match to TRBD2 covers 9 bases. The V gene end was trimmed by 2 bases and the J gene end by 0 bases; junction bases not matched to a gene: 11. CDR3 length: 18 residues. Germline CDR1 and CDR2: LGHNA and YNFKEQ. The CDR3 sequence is CASSQSSGGMSSSYEQYF. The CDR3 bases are TGTGCCAGCAGCCAAAGCAGCGGGGGGATGAGTAGCTCCTACGAGCAGTACTTC.

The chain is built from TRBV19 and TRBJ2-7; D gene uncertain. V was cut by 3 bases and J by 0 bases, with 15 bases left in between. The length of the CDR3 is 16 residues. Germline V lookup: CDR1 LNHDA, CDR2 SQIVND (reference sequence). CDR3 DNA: TGTGCCAGTAGTATTGGTCTGTCGGATCCCTCCTACGAGCAGTACTTC. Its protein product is CASSIGLSDPSYEQYF.

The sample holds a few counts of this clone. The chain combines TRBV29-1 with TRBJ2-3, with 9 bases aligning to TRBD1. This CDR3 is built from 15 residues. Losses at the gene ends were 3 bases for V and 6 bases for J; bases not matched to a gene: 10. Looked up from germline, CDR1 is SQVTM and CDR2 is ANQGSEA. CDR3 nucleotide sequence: TGCAGCGTTGATCGTATTACAGGGGGCCTGGATACGCAGTATTTT. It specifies CSVDRITGGLDTQYF.

CDR3 coding DNA: TGCGCCAGCAGCCAAGAACCGGGACAGACTAATGAAAAACTGTTTTTT. It codes for CASSQEPGQTNEKLFF. V usage is TRBV5-1 and J usage is TRBJ1-4, with 7 bases matching TRBD1. This CDR3 comprises 16 residues. The germline V gene has CDR1 SGHRS and CDR2 YFSETQ. V lost 4 bases and J lost 2; bases outside the gene matches: 8. Using reference TRBV5-1 and TRBJ1-4 for the parts outside the CDR3, the full variable domain is KAGVTQTPRYLIKTRGQQVTLSCSPISGHRSVSWYQQTPGQGLQFLFEYFSETQRNKGNFPGRFSGRQFSNSRSEMNVSTLELGDSALYLCASSQEPGQTNEKLFFGSGTQLSVL.

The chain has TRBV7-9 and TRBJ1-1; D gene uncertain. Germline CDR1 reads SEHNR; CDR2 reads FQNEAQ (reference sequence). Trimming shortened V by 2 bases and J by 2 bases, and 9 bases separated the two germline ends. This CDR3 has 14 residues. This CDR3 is CASSLPKGNTEAFF. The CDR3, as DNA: TGTGCCAGCAGCTTACCTAAGGGCAACACTGAAGCTTTCTTT.

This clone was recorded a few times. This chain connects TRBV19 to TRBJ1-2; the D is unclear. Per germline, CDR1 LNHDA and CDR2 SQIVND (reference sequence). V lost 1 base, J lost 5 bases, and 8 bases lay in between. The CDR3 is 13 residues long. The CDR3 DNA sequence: TGTGCCAGTAGTATAGCGGGTCTGTATGGCTACACCTTC. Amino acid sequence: CASSIAGLYGYTF.

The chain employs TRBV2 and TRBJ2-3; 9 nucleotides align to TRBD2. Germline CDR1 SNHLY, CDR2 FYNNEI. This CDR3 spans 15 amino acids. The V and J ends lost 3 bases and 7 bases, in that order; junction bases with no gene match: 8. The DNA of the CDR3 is TGTGCCAGCAGTGAGAATAGCGGGGGACCCAATACGCAGTATTTT. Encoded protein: CASSENSGGPNTQYF.

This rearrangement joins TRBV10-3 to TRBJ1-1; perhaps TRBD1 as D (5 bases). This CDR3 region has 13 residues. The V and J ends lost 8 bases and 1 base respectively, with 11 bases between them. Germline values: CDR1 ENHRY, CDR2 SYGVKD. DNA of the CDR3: TGTGCCATCCAGGGCACATCGAACACTGAAGCTTTCTTT. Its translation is CAIQGTSNTEAFF.